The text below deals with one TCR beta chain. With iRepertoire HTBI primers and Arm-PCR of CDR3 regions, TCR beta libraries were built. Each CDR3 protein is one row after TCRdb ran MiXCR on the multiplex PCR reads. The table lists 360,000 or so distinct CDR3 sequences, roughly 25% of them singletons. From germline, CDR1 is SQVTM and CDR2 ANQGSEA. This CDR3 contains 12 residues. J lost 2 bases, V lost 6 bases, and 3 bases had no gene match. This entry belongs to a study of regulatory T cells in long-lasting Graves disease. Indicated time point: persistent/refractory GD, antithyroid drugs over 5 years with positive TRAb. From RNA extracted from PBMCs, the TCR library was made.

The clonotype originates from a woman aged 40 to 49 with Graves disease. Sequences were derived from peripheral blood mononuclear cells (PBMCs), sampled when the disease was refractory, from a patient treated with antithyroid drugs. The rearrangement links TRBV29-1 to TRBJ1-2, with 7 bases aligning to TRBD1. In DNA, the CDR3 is TGCAGCGTGGGGACAGTCAACTATGGCTACACCTTC. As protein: CSVGTVNYGYTF. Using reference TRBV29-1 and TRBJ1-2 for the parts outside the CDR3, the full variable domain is SAVISQKPSRDICQRGTSLTIQCQVDSQVTMMFWYRQQPGQSLTLIATANQGSEATYESGFVIDKFPISRPNLTFSTLTVSNMSPEDSSIYLCSVGTVNYGYTFGSGTRLTVV.